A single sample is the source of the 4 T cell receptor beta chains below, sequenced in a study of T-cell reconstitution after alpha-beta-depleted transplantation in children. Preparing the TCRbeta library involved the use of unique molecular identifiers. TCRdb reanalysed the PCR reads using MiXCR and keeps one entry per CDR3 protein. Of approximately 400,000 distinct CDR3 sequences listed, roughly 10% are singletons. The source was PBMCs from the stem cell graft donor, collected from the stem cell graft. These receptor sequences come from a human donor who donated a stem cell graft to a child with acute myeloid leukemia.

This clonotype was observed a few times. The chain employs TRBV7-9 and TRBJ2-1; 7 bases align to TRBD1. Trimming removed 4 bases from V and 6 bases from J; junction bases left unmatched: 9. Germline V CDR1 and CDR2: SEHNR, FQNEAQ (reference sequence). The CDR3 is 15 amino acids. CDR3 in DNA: TGTGCCAGCAGCTCCACGACAGGGTCTAGCAATGAGCAGTTCTTC. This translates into CASSSTTGSSNEQFF.

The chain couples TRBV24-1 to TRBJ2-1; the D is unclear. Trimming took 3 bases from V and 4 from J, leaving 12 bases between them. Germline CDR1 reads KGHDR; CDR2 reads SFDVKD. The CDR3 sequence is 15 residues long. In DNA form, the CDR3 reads TGTGCCACCAGTGATCCTGCAGTGGGGTACAATGAGCAGTTCTTC. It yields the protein CATSDPAVGYNEQFF.

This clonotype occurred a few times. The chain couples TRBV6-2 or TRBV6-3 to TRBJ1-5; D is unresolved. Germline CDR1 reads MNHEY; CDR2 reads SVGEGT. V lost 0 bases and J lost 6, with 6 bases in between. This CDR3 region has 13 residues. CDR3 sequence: CASSYSNGQPQHF. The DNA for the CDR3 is TGTGCCAGCAGTTACTCGAACGGTCAGCCCCAGCATTTT.

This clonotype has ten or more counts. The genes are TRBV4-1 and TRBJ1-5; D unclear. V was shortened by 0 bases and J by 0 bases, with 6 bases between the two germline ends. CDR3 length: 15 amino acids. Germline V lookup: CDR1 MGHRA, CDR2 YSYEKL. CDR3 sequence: CASSQDPNSNQPQHF. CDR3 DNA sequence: TGCGCCAGCAGCCAAGATCCGAATAGCAATCAGCCCCAGCATTTT.